Following are 9 T cell receptor beta chains from one sample sequenced in a study of blood T cell repertoires in COVID-19. Measured with immunoSEQ multiplex PCR; TCRdb has only the in-frame clones, and not every one. The data show roughly 49,000 clones, 83% seen once. Specimen: peripheral blood. Receptor source: a man aged 35-49 years with acute or convalescent COVID-19.

The chain links TRBV7-9 to TRBJ1-1; TRBD1 aligns across 8 bases. Unmatched junction bases numbered 6, after V lost 5 bases and J lost 4 bases. This CDR3 contains 14 residues. Germline V gives CDR1 SEHNR, CDR2 FQNEAQ (reference sequence). In DNA, the CDR3 is TGTGCCAGCAGCACCAACAGGGGGGGCACTGAAGCTTTCTTT. This translates into CASSTNRGGTEAFF.

The chain has TRBV4-1 and TRBJ2-3, with a tentative D call TRBD2 (6 bases). The CDR3 runs to 15 residues. Per germline, CDR1 MGHRA and CDR2 YSYEKL. The V gene lost 4 bases and the J gene lost 2 bases, with 13 bases spanning the gap. The CDR3 DNA reads as TGCGCCAGCAGCCGAGGAGGGAGCCCCACAGATACGCAGTATTTT. Amino acid sequence: CASSRGGSPTDTQYF.

V usage is TRBV5-6 and J usage is TRBJ2-5, with a tentative D call TRBD2 (6 bases). There are 13 residues in the CDR3. Germline V CDR1 and CDR2: SGHDT, YYEEEE. V was pared by 4 bases and J by 6 bases, with 13 bases between. CDR3 sequence reads: CASSQQGGKTQYF. The CDR3 DNA follows: TGTGCCAGCAGCCAGCAGGGCGGGAAGACCCAGTACTTC. The full variable domain, its missing parts supplied by reference TRBV5-6 and TRBJ2-5, is DAGVTQSPTHLIKTRGQQVTLRCSPKSGHDTVSWYQQALGQGPQFIFQYYEEEERQRGNFPDRFSGHQFPNYSSELNVNALLLGDSALYLCASSQQGGKTQYFGPGTRLLVL.

V usage is TRBV6-5 and J usage is TRBJ2-1; D is perhaps TRBD1 (5 bases). CDR3 length: 14 amino acids. The germline V gene encodes CDR1 MNHEY and CDR2 SVGAGI. V gave up 7 bases and J gave up 0 bases, with 10 bases separating them. Written as DNA, the CDR3 is TGTGCCAGCAACCAGGGTAGCTCCTACAATGAGCAGTTCTTC. This gives the protein CASNQGSSYNEQFF.

In this sample, this clone turned up once. The chain has TRBV6-6 and TRBJ1-1; D gene uncertain. CDR3 length: 12 amino acids. The ends were cut back, 3 bases at V and 11 bases at J, with 13 bases in the middle. Germline V gene sequence: CDR1 MNHNY, CDR2 SVGAGI (reference sequence). CDR3 sequence (DNA): TGTGCCAGCAGTTATCGGGGAGCGGATGCTTTCTTT. Protein sequence: CASSYRGADAFF.

The rearrangement joins TRBV5-1 to TRBJ2-3, with 11 positions matching TRBD2. The germline V gene encodes CDR1 SGHRS and CDR2 YFSETQ. Germline trimming cut 3 bases from V and 5 bases from J; bases unmatched to any gene: 8. This CDR3 contains 16 residues. CDR3 DNA: TGCGCCAGCAGCTCGGTAGCGGGAGGGGTTGGAGATACGCAGTATTTT. It encodes CASSSVAGGVGDTQYF.

The chain carries TRBV7-8 and TRBJ2-2, with D uncertain. CDR1 SGHVS and CDR2 FQNEAQ come from the germline V gene. Trimming cost V 0 bases and J 7 bases, with 3 bases left between them. The CDR3 extends over 12 amino acids. For the CDR3, the DNA is TGTGCCAGCAGCTTAGCTAACGGGGAGCTGTTTTTT. It codes for CASSLANGELFF.

This clone was detected a few times. The chain is built from TRBV28 and TRBJ2-7; 9 bases map to TRBD2. Trimming cost V 3 bases and J 5 bases; bases outside gene matches: 5. Germline CDR1 reads MDHEN; CDR2 reads SYDVKM. CDR3 length: 14 amino acids. The CDR3 is CASSFLAGTDEQYF. In DNA form, the CDR3 reads TGTGCCAGCAGTTTTCTAGCGGGAACCGACGAGCAGTACTTC.

V usage is TRBV2 and J usage is TRBJ1-1, with D maybe TRBD1 (5 bases). V shed 6 bases and J shed 4 bases, with 12 bases lying between them. The germline V gene has CDR1 SNHLY and CDR2 FYNNEI. The CDR3 loop spans 13 amino acids. CDR3 DNA sequence: TGTGCCAGCAGGGGGGAGGGGAGCACTGAAGCTTTCTTT. Protein product: CASRGEGSTEAFF.